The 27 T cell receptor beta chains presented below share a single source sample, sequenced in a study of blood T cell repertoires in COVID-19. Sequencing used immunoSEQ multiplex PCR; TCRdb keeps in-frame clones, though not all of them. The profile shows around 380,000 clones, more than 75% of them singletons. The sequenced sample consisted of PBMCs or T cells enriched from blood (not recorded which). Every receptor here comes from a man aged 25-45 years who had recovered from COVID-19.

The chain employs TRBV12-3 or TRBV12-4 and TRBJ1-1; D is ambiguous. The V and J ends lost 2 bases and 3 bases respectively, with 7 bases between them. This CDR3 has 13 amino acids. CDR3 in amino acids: CASSLMWHTEAFF. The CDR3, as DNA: TGTGCCAGCAGTTTAATGTGGCACACTGAAGCTTTCTTT.

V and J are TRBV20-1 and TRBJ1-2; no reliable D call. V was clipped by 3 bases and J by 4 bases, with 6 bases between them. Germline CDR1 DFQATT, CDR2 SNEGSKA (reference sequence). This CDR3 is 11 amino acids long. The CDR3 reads CSASELYGYTF. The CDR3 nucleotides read TGCAGTGCTAGCGAGCTCTATGGCTACACCTTC.

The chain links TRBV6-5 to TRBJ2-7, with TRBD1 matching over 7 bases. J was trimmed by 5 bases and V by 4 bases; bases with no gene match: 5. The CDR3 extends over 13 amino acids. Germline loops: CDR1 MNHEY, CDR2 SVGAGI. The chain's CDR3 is CASSSTDRNEQYF. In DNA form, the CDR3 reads TGTGCCAGCAGTTCCACGGACAGGAACGAGCAGTACTTC.

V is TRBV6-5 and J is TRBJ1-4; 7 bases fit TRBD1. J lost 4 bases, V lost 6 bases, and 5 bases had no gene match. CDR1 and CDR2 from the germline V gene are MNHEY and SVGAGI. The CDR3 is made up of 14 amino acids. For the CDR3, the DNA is TGTGCCAGCAGCAGGACAGGTCATAATGAAAAACTGTTTTTT. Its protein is CASSRTGHNEKLFF.

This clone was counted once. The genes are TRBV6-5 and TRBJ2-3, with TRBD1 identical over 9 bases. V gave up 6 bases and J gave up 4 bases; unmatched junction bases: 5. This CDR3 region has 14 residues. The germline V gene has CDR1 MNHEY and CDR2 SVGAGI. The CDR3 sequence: CASRTGQGPDTQYF. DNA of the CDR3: TGTGCCAGCAGAACGGGACAGGGTCCAGATACGCAGTATTTT.

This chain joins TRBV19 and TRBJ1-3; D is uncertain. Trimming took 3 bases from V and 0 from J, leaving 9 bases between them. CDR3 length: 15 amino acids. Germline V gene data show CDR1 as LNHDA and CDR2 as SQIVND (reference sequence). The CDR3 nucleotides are TGTGCCAGTAGTATGGCGGGTTTCTCTGGAAACACCATATATTTT. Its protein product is CASSMAGFSGNTIYF.

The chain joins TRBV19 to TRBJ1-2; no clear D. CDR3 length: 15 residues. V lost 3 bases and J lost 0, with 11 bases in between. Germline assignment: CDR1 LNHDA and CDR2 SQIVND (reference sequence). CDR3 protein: CASSITTETNYGYTF. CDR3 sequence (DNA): TGTGCCAGTAGTATCACTACGGAAACTAACTATGGCTACACCTTC.

The CDR3 DNA reads as TGTGCCAGCAGCGCAGATATTCAGGGCTACGAGCAGTACTTC. Protein: CASSADIQGYEQYF. The chain recombines TRBV3-1 (or the pseudogene TRBV3-2) with TRBJ2-7; perhaps TRBD1 as D (5 bases). Trimming removed 5 bases at V and 3 bases at J, with 14 bases between. The CDR3 totals 14 residues. The germline gives CDR1 LGHDT, CDR2 YNNKEL (reference sequence).

The CDR3 sequence: CASSQEGGNRGTQYF. Written as DNA, the CDR3 is TGTGCCAGCAGCCAAGAGGGTGGGAATAGGGGTACGCAGTATTTT. This sequence joins TRBV3-1 (or the pseudogene TRBV3-2) and TRBJ2-3; D possibly corresponds to TRBD1 (5 bases). Germline V CDR1 and CDR2: LGHDT, YNNKEL (reference sequence). CDR3 length: 15 amino acids. V dropped 0 bases and J dropped 8 bases, with 15 bases sitting between them.

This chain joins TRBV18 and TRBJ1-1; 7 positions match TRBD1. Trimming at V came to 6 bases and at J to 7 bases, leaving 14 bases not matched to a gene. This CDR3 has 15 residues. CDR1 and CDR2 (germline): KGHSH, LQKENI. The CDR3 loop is CASSRMGQTLGEAFF. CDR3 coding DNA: TGTGCCAGCTCCCGGATGGGACAGACTCTCGGTGAAGCTTTCTTT.

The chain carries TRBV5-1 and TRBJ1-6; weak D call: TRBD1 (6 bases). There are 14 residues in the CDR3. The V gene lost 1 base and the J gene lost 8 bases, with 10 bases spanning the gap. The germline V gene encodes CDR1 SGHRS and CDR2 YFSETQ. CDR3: CASSLLGADSPLHF. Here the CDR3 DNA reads TGCGCCAGCAGCTTGCTGGGGGCGGATTCACCCCTCCACTTT.

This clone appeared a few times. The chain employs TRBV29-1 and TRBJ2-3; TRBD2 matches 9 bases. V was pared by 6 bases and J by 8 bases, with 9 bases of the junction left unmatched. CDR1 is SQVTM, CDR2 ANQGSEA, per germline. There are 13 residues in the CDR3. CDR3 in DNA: TGCAGCGTACCAGCGGGGGGAAGTGGTACGCAGTATTTT. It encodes CSVPAGGSGTQYF.

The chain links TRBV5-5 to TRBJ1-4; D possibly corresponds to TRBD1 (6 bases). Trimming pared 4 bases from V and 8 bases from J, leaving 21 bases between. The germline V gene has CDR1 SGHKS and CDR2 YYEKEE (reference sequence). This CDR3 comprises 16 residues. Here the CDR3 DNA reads TGTGCCAGCAGCGAACGCGGGACACCGGGGGGGGAAAAACTGTTTTTT. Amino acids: CASSERGTPGGEKLFF.

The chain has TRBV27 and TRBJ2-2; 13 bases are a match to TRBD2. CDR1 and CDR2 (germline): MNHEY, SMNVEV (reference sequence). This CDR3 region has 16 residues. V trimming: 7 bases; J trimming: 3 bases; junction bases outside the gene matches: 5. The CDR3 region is CASTGLAGVDTGELFF. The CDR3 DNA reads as TGTGCCAGCACCGGACTAGCGGGGGTTGACACCGGGGAGCTGTTTTTT.

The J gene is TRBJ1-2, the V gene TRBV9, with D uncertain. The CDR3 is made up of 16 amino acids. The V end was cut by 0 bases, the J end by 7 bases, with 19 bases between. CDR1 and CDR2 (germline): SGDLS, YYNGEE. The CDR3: CASSVEPQARGPGYTF. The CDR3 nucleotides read TGTGCCAGCAGCGTAGAACCCCAGGCTCGGGGTCCTGGCTACACCTTC.

CDR3 in DNA: TGTGCCAGCAGTTTATCAGGGGTTCAAGAGACCCAGTACTTC. It is translated as CASSLSGVQETQYF. This sequence joins TRBV27 and TRBJ2-5; a possible D gene is TRBD1 (5 bases). The CDR3 has 14 amino acids. Germline V CDR1 and CDR2: MNHEY, SMNVEV (reference sequence). Trimming shortened V by 0 bases and J by 2 bases, and 7 bases separated the two germline ends.

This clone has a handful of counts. CDR3 region: CASRPGQIYNSPLHF. The CDR3 DNA is TGCGCCAGCAGGCCGGGACAAATTTATAATTCACCCCTCCACTTT. The rearrangement joins TRBV5-1 to TRBJ1-6, with D tentatively TRBD1 (6 bases). Germline-derived CDR1 and CDR2 are SGHRS and YFSETQ. V lost 5 bases to trimming and J lost 4 bases, with 13 bases between them. The CDR3 consists of 15 residues.

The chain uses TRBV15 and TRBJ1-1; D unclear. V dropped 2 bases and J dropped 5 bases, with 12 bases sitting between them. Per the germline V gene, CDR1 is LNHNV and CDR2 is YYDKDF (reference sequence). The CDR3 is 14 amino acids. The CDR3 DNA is TGTGCCACCAGCAGACATGGAGGGTTGACTGAAGCTTTCTTT. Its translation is CATSRHGGLTEAFF.

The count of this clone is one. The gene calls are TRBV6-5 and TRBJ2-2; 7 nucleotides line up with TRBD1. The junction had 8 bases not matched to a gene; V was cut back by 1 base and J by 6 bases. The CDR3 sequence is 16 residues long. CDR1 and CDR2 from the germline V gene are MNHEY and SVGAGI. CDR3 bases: TGTGCCAGCAGTTACTTACTATACAGGGGTGCCGGGGAGCTGTTTTTT. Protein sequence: CASSYLLYRGAGELFF.

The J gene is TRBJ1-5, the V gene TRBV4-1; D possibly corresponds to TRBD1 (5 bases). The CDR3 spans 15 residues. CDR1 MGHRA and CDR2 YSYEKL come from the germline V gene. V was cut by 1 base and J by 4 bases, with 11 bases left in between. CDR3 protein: CASSQGGGVNQPQHF. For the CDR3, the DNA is TGCGCCAGCAGCCAAGGTGGAGGGGTTAATCAGCCCCAGCATTTT.

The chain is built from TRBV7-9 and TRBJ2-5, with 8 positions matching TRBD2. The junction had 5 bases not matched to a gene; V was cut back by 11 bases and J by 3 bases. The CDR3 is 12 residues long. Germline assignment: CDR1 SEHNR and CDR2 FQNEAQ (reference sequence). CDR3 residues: CASREGKETQYF. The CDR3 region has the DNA TGTGCCTCCCGGGAGGGCAAAGAGACCCAGTACTTC.

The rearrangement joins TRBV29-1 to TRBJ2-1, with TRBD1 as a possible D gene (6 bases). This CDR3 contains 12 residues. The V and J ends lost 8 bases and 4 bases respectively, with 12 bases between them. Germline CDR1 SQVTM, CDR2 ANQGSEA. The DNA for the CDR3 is TGCAGCCCCTACAGGGTGTACAATGAGCAGTTCTTC. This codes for CSPYRVYNEQFF.

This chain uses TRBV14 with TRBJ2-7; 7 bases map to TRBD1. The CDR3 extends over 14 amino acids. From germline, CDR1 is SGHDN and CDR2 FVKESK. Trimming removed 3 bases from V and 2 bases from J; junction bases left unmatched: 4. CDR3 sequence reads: CASSHRTGPYEQYF. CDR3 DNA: TGTGCCAGCAGCCATCGGACAGGCCCCTACGAGCAGTACTTC.

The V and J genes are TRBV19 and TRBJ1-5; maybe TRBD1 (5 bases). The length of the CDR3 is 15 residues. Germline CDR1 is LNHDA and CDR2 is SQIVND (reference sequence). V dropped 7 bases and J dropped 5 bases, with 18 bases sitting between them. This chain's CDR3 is CASTWGVGGHQPQHF. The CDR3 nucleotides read TGTGCCAGTACTTGGGGGGTCGGAGGACATCAGCCCCAGCATTTT.

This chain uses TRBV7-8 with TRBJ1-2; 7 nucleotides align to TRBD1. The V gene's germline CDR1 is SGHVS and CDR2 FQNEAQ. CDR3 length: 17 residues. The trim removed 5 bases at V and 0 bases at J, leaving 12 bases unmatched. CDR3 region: CASSPTGQRTSNYGYTF. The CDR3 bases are TGTGCCAGCAGCCCGACGGGACAGCGGACGTCTAACTATGGCTACACCTTC.

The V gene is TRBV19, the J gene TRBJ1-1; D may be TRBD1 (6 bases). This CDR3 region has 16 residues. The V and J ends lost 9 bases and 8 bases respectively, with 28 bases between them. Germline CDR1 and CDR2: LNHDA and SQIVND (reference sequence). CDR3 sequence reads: CASRPKTLTGQLEAFF. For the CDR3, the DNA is TGTGCCAGCCGACCGAAAACTCTCACAGGGCAACTAGAAGCTTTCTTT.

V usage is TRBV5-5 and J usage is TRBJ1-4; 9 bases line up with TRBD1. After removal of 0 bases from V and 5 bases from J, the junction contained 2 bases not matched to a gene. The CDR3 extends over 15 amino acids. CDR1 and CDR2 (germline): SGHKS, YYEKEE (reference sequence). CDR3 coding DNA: TGTGCCAGCAGCTTGGAGACAGGGGGAAATGAAAAACTGTTTTTT. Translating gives CASSLETGGNEKLFF.